This TCR beta chain was captured in a study of patients and donors after allogeneic stem cell transplantation. One entry per CDR3 protein results from TCRdb running MiXCR on the RT-PCR reads. Of roughly 250,000 distinct CDR3 sequences in the sample, around 14% were seen once. This clonotype was observed a handful of times. The sequencing input was blood, either unsorted or a sorted T cell fraction (not recorded which). This sequence originates from a human donor who was either an allogeneic HSCT recipient or a stem cell or donor lymphocyte infusion donor (not recorded which). It is not recorded whose cells these are; they may come from a transplant donor.

CDR3 residues: CSARESADTQYF. For the CDR3, the DNA is TGCAGTGCTAGAGAATCCGCAGATACGCAGTATTTT. This rearrangement joins TRBV20-1 to TRBJ2-3, with D hard to call. The CDR3 extends over 12 amino acids. The V and J ends lost 0 bases and 4 bases respectively, with 5 bases between them. Germline assignment: CDR1 DFQATT and CDR2 SNEGSKA (reference sequence).